These T cell receptor beta chains were read from a single sample in a study of response to subunit inactivated influenza vaccine. Each CDR3 protein gets one entry after TCRdb re-called the RT-PCR reads with MiXCR. Found here are around 190,000 distinct CDR3 sequences, about a tenth of them singletons; the top ten hold about a tenth. The source was non-naive T cells sorted from PBMCs, collected on the day of vaccination. These receptors came from a man in his fifties who received an inactivated influenza vaccine. Each CDR3 is given with its conserved first and last residue. Each record gives: V gene, D gene, clone size, J gene, CDR3 protein, CDR3 DNA. A D gene is named only where the DNA matches it firmly. Not every row has a clone size; where given, it reads once, few, many or a size class.

V: TRBV6-5; D: TRBD1; size: NA; J: TRBJ1-4; CDR3: CASSFSNTLRQGVREKLFF; DNA: TGTGCCAGCAGTTTCTCAAACACCTTACGACAGGGGGTGAGGGAAAAACTGTTTTTT
V: TRBV3-1; D: TRBD2; size: many; J: TRBJ2-7; CDR3: CASSQGEGTYEQYF; DNA: TGTGCCAGCAGCCAAGGGGAGGGCACCTACGAGCAGTACTTC
V: TRBV7-9; D: TRBD2; size: many; J: TRBJ2-1; CDR3: CASSYQSTSGFFNEQFF; DNA: TGTGCCAGCAGCTACCAATCGACTAGCGGGTTTTTCAATGAGCAGTTCTTC
V: TRBV6-4; D: TRBD1; size: few; J: TRBJ2-2; CDR3: CASSDSVADRGTGELFF; DNA: TGTGCCAGCAGTGACTCAGTAGCGGACAGGGGCACCGGGGAGCTGTTTTTT
V: TRBV5-6; D: TRBD1; size: NA; J: TRBJ2-2; CDR3: CASSFKRGQDTGELFF; DNA: TGTGCCAGCAGCTTTAAAAGGGGGCAAGACACCGGGGAGCTGTTTTTT
V: TRBV7-2; D: NA; size: medium-sized; J: TRBJ2-3; CDR3: CASSLVAGTPDTQYF; DNA: TGTGCCAGCAGCTTAGTTGCGGGGACCCCAGATACGCAGTATTTT
V: TRBV5-6; D: NA; size: many; J: TRBJ1-6; CDR3: CASSSDNSPLHF; DNA: TGTGCCAGCAGCTCGGATAATTCACCCCTCCACTTT
V: TRBV6-1; D: TRBD1; size: many; J: TRBJ1-2; CDR3: CASGQGPYYGYTF; DNA: TGTGCCAGTGGACAGGGGCCCTACTATGGCTACACCTTC
V: TRBV11-3; D: NA; size: many; J: TRBJ2-2; CDR3: CASSLAANTGELFF; DNA: TGTGCCAGCAGCTTGGCGGCGAACACCGGGGAGCTGTTTTTT
V: TRBV12-3/TRBV12-4; D: NA; size: many; J: TRBJ2-5; CDR3: CASREEGESETQYF; DNA: TGTGCCAGCCGAGAAGAAGGGGAGAGCGAGACCCAGTACTTC
V: TRBV3-1; D: NA; size: NA; J: TRBJ2-3; CDR3: CASSAMGRHTDTQYF; DNA: TGTGCCAGCAGCGCGATGGGCAGACACACAGATACGCAGTATTTT
V: TRBV20-1; D: NA; size: NA; J: TRBJ1-1; CDR3: CSASPGSIDTEAFF; DNA: TGCAGTGCTAGCCCGGGATCCATCGACACTGAAGCTTTCTTT
V: TRBV10-3; D: TRBD2; size: many; J: TRBJ2-1; CDR3: CATGTSGDYNEQFF; DNA: TGTGCCACCGGGACTAGCGGAGATTACAATGAGCAGTTCTTC
V: TRBV12-3/TRBV12-4; D: NA; size: many; J: TRBJ2-7; CDR3: CASSLPQGSNEQYF; DNA: TGTGCCAGCAGTTTACCCCAGGGAAGCAACGAGCAGTACTTC
V: TRBV29-1; D: TRBD1; size: many; J: TRBJ1-5; CDR3: CSVEEPGQARNQPQHF; DNA: TGCAGCGTTGAGGAACCGGGACAGGCTCGCAATCAGCCCCAGCATTTT
V: TRBV28; D: NA; size: few; J: TRBJ2-5; CDR3: CASSFRTRTVPTETQYF; DNA: TGTGCCAGCAGTTTCCGGACCCGTACGGTTCCAACAGAGACCCAGTACTTC
V: TRBV24-1; D: NA; size: few; J: TRBJ2-3; CDR3: CATSMDIWADTQYF; DNA: TGTGCCACCAGTATGGACATCTGGGCAGATACGCAGTATTTT
V: TRBV20-1; D: NA; size: many; J: TRBJ2-7; CDR3: CSAPLMGAAEQYF; DNA: TGCAGTGCGCCTCTAATGGGGGCGGCCGAGCAGTACTTC
V: TRBV20-1; D: NA; size: NA; J: TRBJ1-1; CDR3: CSAPIGNTEAFF; DNA: TGCAGTGCTCCCATCGGGAACACTGAAGCTTTCTTT
V: TRBV5-6; D: TRBD1; size: many; J: TRBJ2-2; CDR3: CASRNIQGGNTGELFF; DNA: TGTGCCAGCAGGAACATACAGGGGGGGAACACCGGGGAGCTGTTTTTT
V: TRBV5-5; D: NA; size: few; J: TRBJ1-6; CDR3: CASRPVGQGNNSPLHF; DNA: TGTGCCAGCCGCCCGGTCGGGCAGGGAAATAATTCACCCCTCCACTTT
V: TRBV3-1; D: TRBD1; size: few; J: TRBJ2-7; CDR3: CASSQEFVRDRPYEQYF; DNA: TGTGCCAGCAGCCAAGAATTTGTACGGGACAGGCCCTACGAGCAGTACTTC
V: TRBV5-1; D: NA; size: many; J: TRBJ2-1; CDR3: CASSLEKGFNEQFF; DNA: TGCGCCAGCAGCTTGGAGAAAGGTTTCAATGAGCAGTTCTTC
V: TRBV7-7; D: NA; size: many; J: TRBJ2-1; CDR3: CASSLLLEQAEQFF; DNA: TGTGCTAGCAGCTTATTATTAGAACAGGCCGAGCAGTTCTTC
V: TRBV29-1; D: NA; size: medium-sized; J: TRBJ1-4; CDR3: CSVGGAPNEKLFF; DNA: TGCAGCGTTGGTGGGGCTCCAAATGAAAAACTGTTTTTT
V: TRBV4-3; D: NA; size: NA; J: TRBJ2-1; CDR3: CASSQGTGGTRNEQFF; DNA: TGCGCCAGCAGCCAAGGTACCGGCGGGACGAGAAATGAGCAGTTCTTC
V: TRBV20-1; D: NA; size: many; J: TRBJ2-3; CDR3: CSARDGGELDTQYF; DNA: TGCAGTGCTAGAGATGGAGGGGAGTTAGATACGCAGTATTTT
V: TRBV11-2; D: NA; size: NA; J: TRBJ2-1; CDR3: CASSKGSGSSYNEQFF; DNA: TGTGCCAGCAGCAAAGGGTCCGGGAGCTCCTACAATGAGCAGTTCTTC
V: TRBV20-1; D: NA; size: NA; J: TRBJ2-3; CDR3: CSADDRTDTQYF; DNA: TGCAGTGCGGACGACAGGACAGATACGCAGTATTTT
V: TRBV28; D: NA; size: NA; J: TRBJ1-1; CDR3: CASSSGSNTEAFF; DNA: TGTGCCAGCAGTTCGGGATCGAACACTGAAGCTTTCTTT
V: TRBV20-1; D: TRBD1; size: few; J: TRBJ2-3; CDR3: CSARGQAFGTDTQYF; DNA: TGCAGTGCTAGGGGACAGGCCTTCGGGACAGATACGCAGTATTTT
V: TRBV20-1; D: TRBD1; size: NA; J: TRBJ2-7; CDR3: CSAKGQAYEQYF; DNA: TGCAGTGCCAAGGGACAGGCCTACGAGCAGTACTTC
V: TRBV6-2/TRBV6-3; D: NA; size: few; J: TRBJ2-5; CDR3: CASRLRDFRVGETQYF; DNA: TGTGCCAGCAGGCTACGGGACTTTAGGGTCGGAGAGACCCAGTACTTC
V: TRBV12-3/TRBV12-4; D: NA; size: many; J: TRBJ1-4; CDR3: CASFRAGSNEKLFF; DNA: TGTGCCAGCTTCCGGGCAGGCTCTAATGAAAAACTGTTTTTT
V: TRBV6-2/TRBV6-3; D: NA; size: few; J: TRBJ1-5; CDR3: CASSYPDRTNQPQHF; DNA: TGTGCCAGCAGTTACCCCGACAGAACCAATCAGCCCCAGCATTTT
V: TRBV20-1; D: TRBD1; size: NA; J: TRBJ1-5; CDR3: CSAIPDRGGNQPQHF; DNA: TGCAGTGCTATCCCCGACAGGGGCGGCAATCAGCCCCAGCATTTT
V: TRBV5-6; D: NA; size: NA; J: TRBJ1-5; CDR3: CASSLAGHNQPQHF; DNA: TGTGCCAGCAGCTTGGCGGGGCACAATCAGCCCCAGCATTTT
V: TRBV18; D: NA; size: NA; J: TRBJ1-4; CDR3: CASSLRQKNEKLFF; DNA: TGTGCCAGCTCACTAAGACAGAAAAATGAAAAACTGTTTTTT
V: TRBV20-1; D: NA; size: few; J: TRBJ2-2; CDR3: CSVLGGTGELFF; DNA: TGCAGTGTTTTAGGGGGCACCGGGGAGCTGTTTTTT
V: TRBV4-3; D: NA; size: few; J: TRBJ1-2; CDR3: CASSADSYYGYTF; DNA: TGCGCCAGCAGCGCAGACAGTTACTATGGCTACACCTTC
V: TRBV15; D: NA; size: many; J: TRBJ1-3; CDR3: CATSRDQEDTIYF; DNA: TGTGCCACCAGCAGAGATCAGGAGGACACCATATATTTT
V: TRBV11-3; D: NA; size: once; J: TRBJ2-1; CDR3: CASSLDGLVNEQFF; DNA: TGTGCCAGCAGCTTAGATGGGCTAGTCAATGAGCAGTTCTTC
V: TRBV3-1; D: TRBD2; size: many; J: TRBJ2-7; CDR3: CASSQVAGGPAYEQYF; DNA: TGTGCCAGCAGCCAAGTAGCGGGGGGACCGGCATACGAGCAGTACTTC
V: TRBV5-1; D: NA; size: many; J: TRBJ2-6; CDR3: CASSLMTSGANVLTF; DNA: TGCGCCAGCAGCTTAATGACCTCTGGGGCCAACGTCCTGACTTTC